This T cell receptor (beta chain) comes out of a study of Ad26.COV2.S vaccination and SARS-CoV-2 variants. Study-level points and caveats: Placebo and vaccine recipients had non-spike TCR breadth that was similar.

This table comes from immunoSEQ multiplex PCR, and its TCRdb copy is limited to in-frame clones, with some not included. The data show over 350,000 clones, with roughly nine tenths seen just once and about 3.6% held by the top ten. Looked up from germline, CDR1 is MNHEY and CDR2 is SVGAGI. CDR3 length: 13 residues. Trimming took 9 bases from V and 7 from J; bases not matched to a gene: 6. A word on this clone: Its antigen is currently unknown.

Treatment in this sample: around 19 received Ad26.COV2.S at low or high dose, single or two shots; 5 received placebo; per-sample allocation not given. Material that was analyzed had been drawn on day 63 after the first vaccine or placebo injection. The chain couples TRBV6-5 to TRBJ1-6, with 7 bases fitting TRBD1. The source of this sequence is a person between 18 and 65 years old who received the Ad26.COV2.S COVID-19 vaccine or a placebo. Sample: peripheral blood, taken in a trial of Ad26.COV2.S vaccine versus placebo. The CDR3 region is CASRDSQNSPLHF. The CDR3 DNA reads TGTGCCAGTCGGGACAGCCAAAATTCACCCCTCCACTTT.